These T cell receptor beta chains were read from a single sample in a study of blood T cells in healthy people across ages. Each CDR3 protein gets one entry after TCRdb re-called the 5' RACE reads with MiXCR. The sample contains 900,000 to 950,000 distinct CDR3 sequences, about 27% of which appear only once. This sample also appeared in a second study, on T cells of mothers and their children.

The sample was blood. These receptors all come from a woman in her thirties or forties in good health. The CDR3 runs from the conserved cysteine through the conserved F or W. The D gene is left open where the match is weak. Size values are once, few and many counts, or a class for expanded clones, and some rows have none.

d_call	clone_size	j_call	v_call	cdr3_nt	cdr3_aa
-	-	TRBJ2-1	TRBV29-1	TGCAGCGTTGACCTACTAGGTCAGGAGGACAATGAGCAGTTCTTC	CSVDLLGQEDNEQFF
-	few	TRBJ2-7	TRBV29-1	TGCAGCGTGACCGGGCCGCAGGTCTACGAGCAGTACTTC	CSVTGPQVYEQYF
-	-	TRBJ1-1	TRBV4-1	TGCGCCAGCAGCCATGACAGTTTGAACACTGAAGCTTTCTTT	CASSHDSLNTEAFF
-	many	TRBJ2-1	TRBV20-1	TGCAGTGCCCCCGACTACCCCAATGAGCAGTTCTTC	CSAPDYPNEQFF
-	-	TRBJ2-1	TRBV24-1	TGTGCCACCAGTTACTACAATGAGCAGTTCTTC	CATSYYNEQFF
TRBD2	-	TRBJ2-5	TRBV7-2	TGTGCCAGCAGCTGGATAGCGGGGGGGCGAGAGCAGTACTTC	CASSWIAGGREQYF
TRBD1	-	TRBJ2-3	TRBV7-9	TGTGCCAGCAGTTTGCCGGGACAGAGTCCAGATACGCAGTATTTT	CASSLPGQSPDTQYF
-	-	TRBJ2-1	TRBV12-3/TRBV12-4	TGTGCCAGCAGTTCCTTACAGGGCATCAGCTACAATGAGCAGTTCTTC	CASSSLQGISYNEQFF
-	-	TRBJ2-1	TRBV5-1	TGCGCCAGCAGGCTCCAAGAGACCCAGTTCTTC	CASRLQETQFF
-	-	TRBJ2-1	TRBV5-1	TGCGCCAGCAGCTTGGATGAGGGGGGACCTATTAATGAGCAGTTCTTC	CASSLDEGGPINEQFF
-	-	TRBJ1-1	TRBV28	TGTGCCAGCAGTTTGTGGCAGGAGGGCACTGAAGCTTTCTTT	CASSLWQEGTEAFF
-	-	TRBJ2-3	TRBV4-2	TGTGCCAGCAGCTTATCGGGCGTCTGGACAGATACGCAGTATTTT	CASSLSGVWTDTQYF
-	few	TRBJ1-2	TRBV7-2	TGTGCCAGCAGCTTCGTGGGGGGAACTAACTATGGCTACACCTTC	CASSFVGGTNYGYTF
-	-	TRBJ1-1	TRBV7-2	TGTGCCAGCAGCGGGGGGGGAATGAACACTGAAGCTTTCTTT	CASSGGGMNTEAFF
-	-	TRBJ2-5	TRBV7-2	TGTGCCAGCAGCTTAGTAGGTTCGGGGTCGGAGACCCAGTACTTC	CASSLVGSGSETQYF
TRBD2	-	TRBJ2-1	TRBV20-1	TGCAGTGCTAGAGGGCAAGGACTAGCGCGCAATGAGCAGTTCTTC	CSARGQGLARNEQFF
-	many	TRBJ1-2	TRBV7-9	TGTGCCAGCAGCTTCCCGACAGCCAGGTTCTATGGCTACACCTTC	CASSFPTARFYGYTF
TRBD1	few	TRBJ1-6	TRBV7-2	TGTGCCAGCAGCTTTGGTGGGGACAGAGGTTCACCCCTCCACTTT	CASSFGGDRGSPLHF
TRBD1	-	TRBJ1-1	TRBV4-3	TGCGCCAGCAGCCAAGGCACAGGGGGTTTTTTTGGAGCTTTCTTT	CASSQGTGGFFGAFF
-	-	TRBJ1-5	TRBV12-3/TRBV12-4	TGTGCCAGCAGTTCCCTGGATGGGGGCAATCAGCCCCAGCATTTT	CASSSLDGGNQPQHF
-	-	TRBJ2-7	TRBV5-1	TGCGCCAGCAGCCCGAACTCCTACGAGCGGTACTTC	CASSPNSYERYF
-	-	TRBJ1-1	TRBV7-2	TGTGCCAGCAGCTTCTCAGCTATAGTGAACACTGAAGCTTTCTTT	CASSFSAIVNTEAFF
TRBD1	many	TRBJ2-1	TRBV7-3	TGTGCCAGCAGTTCCGACAGGGGGAATGAGCAGTTCTTC	CASSSDRGNEQFF
TRBD1	many	TRBJ2-7	TRBV12-3/TRBV12-4	TGTGCCAGCAGTTCCGGACAGGGCCGCGAGCAGTACTTC	CASSSGQGREQYF
-	few	TRBJ1-5	TRBV7-2	TGTGCCAGCAGCTCCACACAGGTTAATCAGCCCCAGCATTTT	CASSSTQVNQPQHF
TRBD2	-	TRBJ2-3	TRBV29-1	TGCAGCGTTGAAGACCGACTAGCGGGGGGGCCTGGTTCGCAGTATTTT	CSVEDRLAGGPGSQYF
-	-	TRBJ1-5	TRBV4-1	TGCGCCGGCAGCCCGTGGTTGGGGGTGAGTCAGCCCCAGCATTTT	CAGSPWLGVSQPQHF
-	few	TRBJ1-5	TRBV20-1	TGCAGTGCTAGTATTTCGAGGGTCGGCAATCAGCCCCAGCATTTT	CSASISRVGNQPQHF
TRBD1	few	TRBJ1-5	TRBV27	TGTGCCAGCAGTCCCTTAACCGGGACAGGACGAAATCAGCCCCAGCATTTT	CASSPLTGTGRNQPQHF
-	-	TRBJ1-4	TRBV7-2	TGTGCCAGCAGCTTAGCTCGGGTGGAGAATGAAAAACTGTTTTTT	CASSLARVENEKLFF
TRBD2	-	TRBJ2-3	TRBV27	TGTGCCAGCAGTTTATGGACTAGGGGCACAGATACGCAGTATTTT	CASSLWTRGTDTQYF
-	-	TRBJ2-1	TRBV5-1	TGCGCCAGCAGCTTGGGAGTCTGGGACATCAACTCCTACAATGAGCAGTTCTTC	CASSLGVWDINSYNEQFF
TRBD1	-	TRBJ1-2	TRBV5-1	TGCGCCAGCAGCCGGCTACAGGGGAATGATGGCTACACCTTC	CASSRLQGNDGYTF
-	many	TRBJ2-6	TRBV4-2	TGTGCCAGCAGCCAAGATTTTTCTGGGGCCAACGTCCTGACTTTC	CASSQDFSGANVLTF
-	few	TRBJ1-2	TRBV10-3	TGTGCCATCAGTGAAAATCAAGGATCCGGCTACACCTTC	CAISENQGSGYTF
-	-	TRBJ2-7	TRBV7-3	TGTGCCAGCAGCTTAGGAGAATCCTACGGGCAGTACTTC	CASSLGESYGQYF
-	many	TRBJ2-7	TRBV6-6	TGTGCCAGCAGTTACGGCATTTCCTACGAGCAGTACTTC	CASSYGISYEQYF
-	few	TRBJ2-5	TRBV27	TGTGCCAGCCGACTTCCGTTGCAGGGGAACCAAGAGACCCAGTACTTC	CASRLPLQGNQETQYF
TRBD1	-	TRBJ1-1	TRBV12-3/TRBV12-4	TGTGCCAGCAGTTCCCCTGACAGGGGCGAAGCTTTCTTT	CASSSPDRGEAFF
TRBD2	few	TRBJ2-3	TRBV20-1	TGCAGTGCTCAAATAGCGGGGGTGTCGGATACGCAGTATTTT	CSAQIAGVSDTQYF
TRBD1	-	TRBJ1-5	TRBV6-2/TRBV6-3	TGTGCCGGCAGATCACAGGGGACGGGGTTGCAGCCCCAGCATTTT	CAGRSQGTGLQPQHF
TRBD1	-	TRBJ2-7	TRBV6-5	TGTGCCAGCAGTTACTCAAGGACAGGGGATTCCTACGAGCAGTACTTC	CASSYSRTGDSYEQYF
-	-	TRBJ2-1	TRBV6-5	TGTGCCAGCAGTTACTCGAGGGGCAATGAGCAGTTCTTC	CASSYSRGNEQFF
TRBD1	-	TRBJ1-1	TRBV27	TGTGCCAGCAGTTTAACGACAGGGGGTTTTGAAGCTTTCTTT	CASSLTTGGFEAFF
-	few	TRBJ1-2	TRBV7-9	TGTGCCAGCAGTAATCAAGGGGTCGACTATGGCTACACCTTC	CASSNQGVDYGYTF
-	-	TRBJ2-4	TRBV7-2	TGTGCCAGCAGCTCCCGACCCTCCTACAATGAGCAGTACTTC	CASSSRPSYNEQYF
TRBD2	many	TRBJ2-5	TRBV12-3/TRBV12-4	TGTGCCAGCAGGTACCTAGCGGGCGAAGAGACCCAGTACTTC	CASRYLAGEETQYF
-	-	TRBJ2-2	TRBV5-1	TGCGCCAGCAGCTTGGACAGACCAAACACCGGGGAGCTGTTTTTT	CASSLDRPNTGELFF
TRBD1	-	TRBJ2-2	TRBV7-3	TGTGCCAGCAGCTTGGGGGACAGGGGTGGCACCGGGGAGCTGTTTTTT	CASSLGDRGGTGELFF
-	-	TRBJ2-1	TRBV6-5	TGTGCCAGCAGTTACGGGGGGGCACAGTTCAATGAGCAGTTCTTC	CASSYGGAQFNEQFF
-	many	TRBJ1-2	TRBV12-3/TRBV12-4	TGTGCCAGCAGACCCGGGACTGCCTCTTATGGCTACACCTTC	CASRPGTASYGYTF
-	few	TRBJ2-3	TRBV7-2	TGTGCCAGCTCCTCCCGTGGCGGCGGTTCTGGAGATACGCAGTATTTT	CASSSRGGGSGDTQYF
TRBD1	-	TRBJ1-4	TRBV7-9	TGTGCCAGCAGCTTCACTCCGGGACAGGGGGGGGAAAAACTGTTTTTT	CASSFTPGQGGEKLFF
-	few	TRBJ1-2	TRBV6-6	TGTGCCAGCAGTCCGCCGACAGGATTGGTTCCAAGTCACTACACCTTC	CASSPPTGLVPSHYTF
TRBD2	many	TRBJ2-7	TRBV4-1	TGCGCCAGCAGCCAAGATCGGGTAGCGGGGACCTACGAGCAGTACTTC	CASSQDRVAGTYEQYF